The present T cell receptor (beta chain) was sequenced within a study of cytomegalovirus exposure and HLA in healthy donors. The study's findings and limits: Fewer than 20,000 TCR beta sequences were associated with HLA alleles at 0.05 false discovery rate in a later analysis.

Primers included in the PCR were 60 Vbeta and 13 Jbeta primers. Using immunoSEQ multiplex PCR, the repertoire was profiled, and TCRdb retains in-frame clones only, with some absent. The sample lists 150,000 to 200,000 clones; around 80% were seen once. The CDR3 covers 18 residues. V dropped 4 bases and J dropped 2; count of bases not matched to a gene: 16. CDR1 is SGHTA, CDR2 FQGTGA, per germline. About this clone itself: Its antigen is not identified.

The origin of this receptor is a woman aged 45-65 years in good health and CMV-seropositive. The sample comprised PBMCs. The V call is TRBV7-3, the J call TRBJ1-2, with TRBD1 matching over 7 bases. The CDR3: CASSSQQEGQLLNYGYTF. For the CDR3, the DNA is TGTGCCAGCAGCTCCCAACAGGAGGGACAGCTCCTAAACTATGGCTACACCTTC.